In this sample, the clone carrying this T cell receptor beta chain turned up a few times. As yet, its antigen is unknown. This PCR relied on a set of 60 Vbeta primers and 13 Jbeta primers. TCRdb's copy holds only in-frame clones and misses some; the assay was immunoSEQ multiplex PCR. This sample yields 120,000 or so clones, of which roughly four fifths are seen a single time; approximately 11% belongs to the top ten. Healthy bone marrow donors made up the donor group. This record belongs to a study of cytomegalovirus exposure and HLA in healthy donors. Overall study results and limits: A missense variant in DCLRE1C was later tied to TCR beta V- and J-gene trimming. Despite most TCR sequences being rare, some public TCRs occurred in many donors. In a later analysis, parvovirus B19, influenza, CMV and Epstein-Barr virus appeared linked to several top co-occurrence clusters.

This CDR3 is 16 amino acids long. The germline CDR1 and CDR2 sequences are LNHNV and YYDKDF (reference sequence). With V trimmed by 0 bases and J by 3 bases, 4 bases remained unmatched. Sequencing was carried out using PBMCs. The sequence came from a male donor in good health and CMV-seropositive. V usage is TRBV15 and J usage is TRBJ2-3; 9 bases map to TRBD2. The CDR3 protein is CATSRDRLAGTDTQYF. In nucleotides, the CDR3 is TGTGCCACCAGCAGAGATCGGCTAGCGGGAACAGATACGCAGTATTTT.